The next 6 T cell receptor beta chains were all read from a single sample in a study of T cell repertoires in ileal Crohn's disease. Time point: proximal margin of the surgical specimen (macroscopically non-inflamed). Sequenced by immunoSEQ multiplex PCR; TCRdb stores in-frame clones only, minus some. This sample has about 3,000 clones; around 79% occur once, and the top ten carry around 68%. The sample comprised ileal tissue. These receptors were collected from an adult with Crohn's disease.

The V gene is TRBV5-1, the J gene TRBJ1-6; D not resolved. V lost 2 bases and J 7 bases, leaving 13 bases between the germline ends. This CDR3 comprises 15 residues. CDR1 SGHRS and CDR2 YFSETQ come from the germline V gene. CDR3 amino acids: CASSLTGQENSPLHF. The CDR3 coding sequence is TGCGCCAGCAGCTTAACCGGGCAGGAAAATTCACCCCTCCACTTT.

The rearrangement uses TRBV29-1 and TRBJ2-7; possibly TRBD1 for D (6 bases). V shed 8 bases and J shed 7 bases, with 15 bases lying between them. This CDR3 is 11 amino acids long. The germline gives CDR1 SQVTM, CDR2 ANQGSEA. The CDR3 region has the DNA TGCAGCTTTTCGACAGGATTGGAGCAGTACTTC. Protein sequence: CSFSTGLEQYF.

This clone was seen only once. The chain couples TRBV2 to TRBJ1-2, with 12 positions matching TRBD1. V lost 6 bases to trimming and J lost 8 bases; unmatched junction nucleotides: 13. The CDR3 sequence is 16 residues long. Germline V gene data show CDR1 as SNHLY and CDR2 as FYNNEI. CDR3 amino acids: CASSYRPGQGAGGYTF. CDR3 DNA: TGTGCCAGCAGCTACCGACCGGGACAGGGGGCAGGGGGCTACACCTTC.

This clone was detected only a few times. V gene TRBV5-1 combines with J gene TRBJ1-1; no reliable D call. Germline CDR1 SGHRS, CDR2 YFSETQ. The CDR3 length is 13 residues. The germline V and J ends were trimmed by 5 bases and 1 base, with 9 bases remaining between them. The DNA of the CDR3 is TGCGCCAGCAGAATAGGACGGAACACTGAAGCTTTCTTT. It is translated as CASRIGRNTEAFF.

V gene TRBV27 combines with J gene TRBJ2-7; D is perhaps TRBD1 (6 bases). V lost 0 bases, J lost 2 bases, and 11 bases lay in between. This CDR3 has 15 residues. Germline-derived CDR1 and CDR2 are MNHEY and SMNVEV (reference sequence). The CDR3 coding sequence is TGTGCCAGCAGTTTATCCCGGACAGTGACCTACGAGCAGTACTTC. Translating it yields CASSLSRTVTYEQYF.

This clone has more than one count but fewer than ten. The chain couples TRBV11-1 to TRBJ2-7, with TRBD2 matching over 7 bases. Losses at the gene ends were 3 bases for V and 2 bases for J; bases not matched to a gene: 4. Germline assignment: CDR1 SGHAT and CDR2 FQDESV (reference sequence). The CDR3 spans 14 residues. CDR3 amino acids: CASSFLAGAYEQYF. The CDR3 bases are TGTGCCAGCAGCTTTTTAGCGGGTGCCTACGAGCAGTACTTC.